The source of this TCR beta chain is a study of cytomegalovirus exposure and HLA in healthy donors. Looking at the study overall: The same platform used for the 666 first-cohort repertoires was also used for the 120 validation repertoires, as a later analysis reported.

Sequenced by immunoSEQ multiplex PCR; TCRdb stores in-frame clones only, minus some. The sample lists approximately 81,000 clones, roughly 93% occurring once. Turning to this clone: Its antigen is unidentified.

Study-wide points: According to a later analysis, TCR clusters from the first cohort tended to co-occur in the 100 to 150 validation repertoires. Cytomegalovirus association was listed for roughly 160 TCR beta chains. CMV antigen specificity of a few CMV-associated chains was confirmed in vitro.

This CDR3 spans 11 amino acids. V was pared by 5 bases and J by 7 bases, with 6 bases between. CDR1 and CDR2 from the germline V gene are MNHEY and SVGAGI. Sequencing was done on a sample of PBMCs. The V and J genes are TRBV6-5 and TRBJ2-1, with D possibly being TRBD1 (5 bases). This receptor was obtained from a man between 18 and 29 years old in good health and CMV-seronegative. The CDR3 reads CASSQGNEQFF. In nucleotides, the CDR3 is TGTGCCAGCAGTCAGGGTAATGAGCAGTTCTTC.